This T cell receptor beta chain was recovered during a study of CDR3 diversity in severe acne. TCRdb reprocessed the PCR reads via MiXCR and lists one record per CDR3 protein. The sample has fewer than 90,000 distinct CDR3 sequences, 51% seen once; the top ten hold over 11%. The V and J ends lost 3 bases and 8 bases, in that order; junction bases with no gene match: 4. The V gene's germline CDR1 is MNHNS and CDR2 SASEGT. CDR3 size: 13 residues. The clonotype originates from a male donor in good health, without acne. The chain carries TRBV6-1 and TRBJ1-2; 9 bases map to TRBD1. The sequenced material came from blood. The CDR3: CASSDETGGGYTF. The CDR3 DNA reads TGTGCCAGCAGTGACGAGACAGGGGGGGGCTACACCTTC.